This entry concerns a single T cell receptor beta chain. This specimen comes from a study of blood T cell repertoires in COVID-19. Study-wide context: Acute and convalescent COVID-19 specimens originated in the United States, Italy and Spain.

Under the authors' procedure: For nucleated cells, counts were estimated from reference gene primer amplification. Some clones are missing from TCRdb's copy, which holds only in-frame ones; the method was immunoSEQ multiplex PCR. Clone size and the V and J calls come from that table; the DNA yielded D and trimming. The sample records 83,000 or so clones, roughly 86% being singletons. The sequence was obtained from a human donor in a cohort sampled during active COVID-19. Sequencing was performed on peripheral blood.

CDR3 loop: CASSPRGQAGTGELFF. CDR3 nucleotide sequence: TGTGCCAGCTCACCAAGGGGACAGGCGGGCACCGGGGAGCTGTTTTTT. This chain uses TRBV18 with TRBJ2-2, with 8 bases matching TRBD1. CDR1 is KGHSH, CDR2 LQKENI, per germline. After removal of 2 bases from V and 4 bases from J, the junction contained 6 bases not matched to a gene. The length of the CDR3 is 16 residues.